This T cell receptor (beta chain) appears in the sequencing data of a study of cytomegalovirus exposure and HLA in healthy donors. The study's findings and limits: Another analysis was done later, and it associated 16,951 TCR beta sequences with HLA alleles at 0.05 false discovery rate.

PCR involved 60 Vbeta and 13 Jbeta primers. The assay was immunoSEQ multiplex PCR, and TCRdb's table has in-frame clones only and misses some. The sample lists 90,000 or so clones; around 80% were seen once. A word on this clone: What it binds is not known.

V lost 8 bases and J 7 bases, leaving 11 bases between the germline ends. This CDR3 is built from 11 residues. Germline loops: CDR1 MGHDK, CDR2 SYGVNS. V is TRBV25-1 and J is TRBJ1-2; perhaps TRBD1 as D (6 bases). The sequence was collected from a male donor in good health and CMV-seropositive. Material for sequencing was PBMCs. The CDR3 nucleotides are TGTGCCAGCGGGGACACTTCTGGCTACACCTTC. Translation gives CASGDTSGYTF.